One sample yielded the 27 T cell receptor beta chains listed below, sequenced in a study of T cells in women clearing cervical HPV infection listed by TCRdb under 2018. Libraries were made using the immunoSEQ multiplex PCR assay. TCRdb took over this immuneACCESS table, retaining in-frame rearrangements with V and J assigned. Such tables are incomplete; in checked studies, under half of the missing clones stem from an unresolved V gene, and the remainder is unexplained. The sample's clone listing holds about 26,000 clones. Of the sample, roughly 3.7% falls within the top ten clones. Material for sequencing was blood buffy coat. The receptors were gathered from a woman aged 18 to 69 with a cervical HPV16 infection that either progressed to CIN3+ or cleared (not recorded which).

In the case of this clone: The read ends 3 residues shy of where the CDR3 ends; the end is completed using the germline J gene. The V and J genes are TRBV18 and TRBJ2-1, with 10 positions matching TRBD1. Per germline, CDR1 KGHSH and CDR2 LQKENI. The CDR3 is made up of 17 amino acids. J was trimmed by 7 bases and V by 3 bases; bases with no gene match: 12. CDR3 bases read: TGTGCCAGCTCACCCGTCCCGACAGGGGGCACTTTGAATGAG. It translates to CASSPVPTGGTLNE. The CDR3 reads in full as CASSPVPTGGTLNEQFF. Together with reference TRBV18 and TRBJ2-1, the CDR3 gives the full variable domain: NAGVMQNPRHLVRRRGQEARLRCSPMKGHSHVYWYRQLPEEGLKFMVYLQKENIIDESGMPKERFSAEFPKEGPSILRIQQVVRGDSAAYFCASSPVPTGGTLNEQFFGPGTRLTVL.

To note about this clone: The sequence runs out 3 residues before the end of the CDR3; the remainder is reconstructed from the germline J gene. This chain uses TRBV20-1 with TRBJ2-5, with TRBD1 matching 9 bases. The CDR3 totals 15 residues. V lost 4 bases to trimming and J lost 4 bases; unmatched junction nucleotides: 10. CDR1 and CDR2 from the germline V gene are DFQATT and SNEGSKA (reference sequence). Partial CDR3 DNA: TGCAGTGCTATTAATTATTTGACAGGGGGAGAGACC. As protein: CSAINYLTGGET. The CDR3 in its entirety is CSAINYLTGGETQYF.

The covered CDR3 bases are TGTGCCAGCAGACAGGTGACCTACGAG. This sequence encodes CASRQVTYE. The whole CDR3 is CASRQVTYEQYF. The gene calls are TRBV6-2 or TRBV6-3 and TRBJ2-7; a possible D gene is TRBD1 (5 bases). The read terminates 3 residues ahead of where the CDR3 ends, so the germline J gene completes it. V shed 6 bases and J shed 2 bases, with 8 bases lying between them. CDR3 length: 12 residues. Germline lookup yields CDR1 MNHEY and CDR2 SVGEGT.

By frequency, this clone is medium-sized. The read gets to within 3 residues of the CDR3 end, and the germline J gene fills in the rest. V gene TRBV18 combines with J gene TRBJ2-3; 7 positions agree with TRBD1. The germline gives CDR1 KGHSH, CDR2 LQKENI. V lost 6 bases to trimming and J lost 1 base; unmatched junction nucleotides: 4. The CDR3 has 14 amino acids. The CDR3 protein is CASSLTGGTDTQYF. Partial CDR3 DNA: TGTGCCAGCTCGCTAACAGGGGGCACAGATACG.

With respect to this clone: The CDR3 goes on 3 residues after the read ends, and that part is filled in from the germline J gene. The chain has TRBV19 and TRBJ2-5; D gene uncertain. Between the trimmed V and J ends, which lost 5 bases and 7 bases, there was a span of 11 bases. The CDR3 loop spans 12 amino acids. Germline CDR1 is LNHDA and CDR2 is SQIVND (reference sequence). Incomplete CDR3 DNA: TGTGCCAGTAGTGATCGAAAGGGGACC. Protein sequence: CASSDRKGT. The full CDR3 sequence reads CASSDRKGTQYF. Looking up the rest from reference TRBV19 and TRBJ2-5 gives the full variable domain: DGGITQSPKYLFRKEGQNVTLSCEQNLNHDAMYWYRQDPGQGLRLIYYSQIVNDFQKGDIAEGYSVSREKKESFPLTVTSAQKNPTAFYLCASSDRKGTQYFGPGTRLLVL.

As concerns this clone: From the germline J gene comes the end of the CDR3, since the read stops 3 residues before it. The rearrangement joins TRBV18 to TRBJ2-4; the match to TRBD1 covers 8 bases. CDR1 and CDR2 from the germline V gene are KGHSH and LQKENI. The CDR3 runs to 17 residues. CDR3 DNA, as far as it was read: TGTGCCAGCTCACCACCCCTTGGACAGGGCCCTAACTATGGT. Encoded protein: CASSPPLGQGPNYG. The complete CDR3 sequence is CASSPPLGQGPNYGQYF.

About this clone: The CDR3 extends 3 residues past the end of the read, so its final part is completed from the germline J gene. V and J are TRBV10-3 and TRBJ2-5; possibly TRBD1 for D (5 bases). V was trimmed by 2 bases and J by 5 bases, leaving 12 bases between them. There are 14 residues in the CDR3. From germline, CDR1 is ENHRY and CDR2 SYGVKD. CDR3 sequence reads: CAISERGGLETQYF. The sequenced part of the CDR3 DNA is TGTGCCATCAGTGAGAGGGGCGGCTTGGAGACC.

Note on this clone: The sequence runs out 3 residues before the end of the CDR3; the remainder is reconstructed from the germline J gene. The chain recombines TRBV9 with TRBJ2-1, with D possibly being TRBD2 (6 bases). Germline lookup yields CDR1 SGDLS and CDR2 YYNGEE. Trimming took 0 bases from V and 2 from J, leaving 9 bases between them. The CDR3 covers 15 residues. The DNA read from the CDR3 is TGTGCCAGCAGCGTAGGGGTAGCGGCCTACAATGAG. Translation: CASSVGVAAYNE. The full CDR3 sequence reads CASSVGVAAYNEQFF.

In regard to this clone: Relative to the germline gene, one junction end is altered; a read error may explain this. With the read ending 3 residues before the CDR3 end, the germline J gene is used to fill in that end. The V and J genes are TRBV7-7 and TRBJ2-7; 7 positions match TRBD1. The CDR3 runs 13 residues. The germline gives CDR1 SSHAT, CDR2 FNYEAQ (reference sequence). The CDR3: CASSLGQMYEQYF. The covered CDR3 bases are TGTGCTAGCAGCTTGGGACAGATGTACGAG. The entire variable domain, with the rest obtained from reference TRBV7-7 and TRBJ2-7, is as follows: GAGVSQSPRYKVTKRGQDVTLRCDPISSHATLYWYQQALGQGPEFLTYFNYEAQPDKSGLPSDRFSAERPEGSISTLTIQRTEQRDSAMYRCASSLGQMYEQYFGPGTRLTVT.

The CDR3 sequence is CASSVTGTRTNEQFF. CDR3 DNA, as far as it was read: TGTGCCAGCAGCGTCACCGGGACTAGGACCAATGAG. This chain uses TRBV9 with TRBJ2-1; 8 positions match TRBD2. The read terminates 3 residues ahead of where the CDR3 ends, so the germline J gene completes it. Germline lookup yields CDR1 SGDLS and CDR2 YYNGEE. The CDR3 covers 15 residues. V lost 2 bases, J lost 6 bases, and 7 bases stayed unmatched.

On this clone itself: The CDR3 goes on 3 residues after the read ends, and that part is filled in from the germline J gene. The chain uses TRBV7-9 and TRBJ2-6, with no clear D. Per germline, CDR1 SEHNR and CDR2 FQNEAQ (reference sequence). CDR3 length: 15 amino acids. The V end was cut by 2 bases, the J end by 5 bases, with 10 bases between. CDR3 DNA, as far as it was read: TGTGCCAGCAGCTTAAGGGTCCTTTGGGCCAACGTC. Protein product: CASSLRVLWANV. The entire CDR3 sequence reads CASSLRVLWANVLTF.

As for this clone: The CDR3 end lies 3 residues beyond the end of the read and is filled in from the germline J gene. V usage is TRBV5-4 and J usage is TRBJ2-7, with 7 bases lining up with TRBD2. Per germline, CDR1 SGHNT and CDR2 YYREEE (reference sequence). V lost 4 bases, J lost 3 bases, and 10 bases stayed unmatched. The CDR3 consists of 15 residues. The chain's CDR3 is CASSTLGGEVYEQYF. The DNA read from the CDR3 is TGTGCCAGCAGCACCTTGGGGGGGGAAGTCTACGAG.

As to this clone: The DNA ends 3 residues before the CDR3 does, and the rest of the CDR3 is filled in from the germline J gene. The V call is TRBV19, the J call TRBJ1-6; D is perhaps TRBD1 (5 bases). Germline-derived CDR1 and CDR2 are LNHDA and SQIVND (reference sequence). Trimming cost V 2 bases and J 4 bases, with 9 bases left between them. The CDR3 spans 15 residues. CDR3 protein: CASSIQGRYNSPLHF. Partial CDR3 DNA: TGTGCCAGTAGTATACAGGGTCGGTATAATTCACCC.

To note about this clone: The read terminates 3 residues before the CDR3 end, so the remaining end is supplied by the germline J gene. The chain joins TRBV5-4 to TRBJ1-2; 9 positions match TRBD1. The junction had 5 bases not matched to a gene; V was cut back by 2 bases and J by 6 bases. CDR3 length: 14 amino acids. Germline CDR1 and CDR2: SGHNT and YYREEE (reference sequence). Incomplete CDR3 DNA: TGTGCCAGCAGCTTTTGGGGACAGGGTGATGGC. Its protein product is CASSFWGQGDG. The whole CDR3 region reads CASSFWGQGDGYTF. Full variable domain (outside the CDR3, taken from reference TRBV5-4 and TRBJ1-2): ETGVTQSPTHLIKTRGQQVTLRCSSQSGHNTVSWYQQALGQGPQFIFQYYREEENGRGNFPPRFSGLQFPNYSSELNVNALELDDSALYLCASSFWGQGDGYTFGSGTRLTVV.

CDR3 loop: CASSIDGGSYDYTF. The covered CDR3 bases are TGTGCCAGTAGTATAGATGGGGGCTCCTACGAC. The chain couples TRBV19 to TRBJ1-2; TRBD1 is a possible D gene (6 bases). The CDR3 extends 3 residues past the end of the read, so its final part is completed from the germline J gene. CDR1 is LNHDA, CDR2 SQIVND, per germline (reference sequence). The CDR3 runs 14 residues.

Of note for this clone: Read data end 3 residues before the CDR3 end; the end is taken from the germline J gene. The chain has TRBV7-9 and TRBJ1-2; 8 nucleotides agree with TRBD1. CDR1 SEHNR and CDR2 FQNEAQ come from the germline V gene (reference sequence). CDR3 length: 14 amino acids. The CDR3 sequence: CASSSWTGIYDYTF. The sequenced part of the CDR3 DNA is TGTGCCAGCAGCTCTTGGACAGGGATCTACGAC.

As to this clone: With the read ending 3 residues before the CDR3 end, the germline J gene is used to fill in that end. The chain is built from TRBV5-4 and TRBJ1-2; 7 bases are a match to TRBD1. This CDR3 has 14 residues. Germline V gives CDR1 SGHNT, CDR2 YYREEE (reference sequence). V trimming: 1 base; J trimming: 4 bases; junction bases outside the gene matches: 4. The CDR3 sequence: CASSLNRGVYGYTF. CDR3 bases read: TGTGCCAGCAGCTTGAACAGGGGAGTCTATGGC.

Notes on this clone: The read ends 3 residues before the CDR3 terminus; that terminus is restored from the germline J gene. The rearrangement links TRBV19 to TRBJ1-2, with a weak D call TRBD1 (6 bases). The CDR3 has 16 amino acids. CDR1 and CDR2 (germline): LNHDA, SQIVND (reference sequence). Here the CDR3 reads CASSKERGGSYNDYTF. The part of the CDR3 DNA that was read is TGTGCCAGTAGTAAAGAGCGGGGGGGCTCCTACAATGAC. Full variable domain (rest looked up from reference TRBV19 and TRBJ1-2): DGGITQSPKYLFRKEGQNVTLSCEQNLNHDAMYWYRQDPGQGLRLIYYSQIVNDFQKGDIAEGYSVSREKKESFPLTVTSAQKNPTAFYLCASSKERGGSYNDYTFGSGTRLTVV.

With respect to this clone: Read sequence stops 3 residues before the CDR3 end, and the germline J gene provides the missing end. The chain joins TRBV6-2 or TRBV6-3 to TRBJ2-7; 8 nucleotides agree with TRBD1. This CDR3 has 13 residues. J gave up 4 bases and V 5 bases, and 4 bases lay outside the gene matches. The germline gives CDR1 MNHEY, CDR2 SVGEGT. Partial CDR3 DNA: TGTGCCAGCAGTCCAGGGGGCAGGTACGAG. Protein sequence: CASSPGGRYE. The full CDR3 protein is CASSPGGRYEQYF.

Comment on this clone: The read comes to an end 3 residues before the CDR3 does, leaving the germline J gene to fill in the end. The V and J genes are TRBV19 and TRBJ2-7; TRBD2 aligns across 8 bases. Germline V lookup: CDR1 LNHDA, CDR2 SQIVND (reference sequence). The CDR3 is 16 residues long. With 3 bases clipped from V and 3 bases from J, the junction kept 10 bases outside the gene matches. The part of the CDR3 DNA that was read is TGTGCCAGTAGTATGTCGGGGGGGCTGAAGGTCTACGAG. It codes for CASSMSGGLKVYE. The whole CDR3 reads CASSMSGGLKVYEQYF.

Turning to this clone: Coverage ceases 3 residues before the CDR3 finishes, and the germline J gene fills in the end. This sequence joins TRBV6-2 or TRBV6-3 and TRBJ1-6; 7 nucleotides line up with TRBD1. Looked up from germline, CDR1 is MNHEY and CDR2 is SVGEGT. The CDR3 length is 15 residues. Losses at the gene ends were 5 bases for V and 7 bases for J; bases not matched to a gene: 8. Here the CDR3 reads CASSILTGWNSPLHF. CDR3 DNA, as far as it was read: TGTGCCAGCAGTATCCTGACAGGGTGGAATTCACCC.

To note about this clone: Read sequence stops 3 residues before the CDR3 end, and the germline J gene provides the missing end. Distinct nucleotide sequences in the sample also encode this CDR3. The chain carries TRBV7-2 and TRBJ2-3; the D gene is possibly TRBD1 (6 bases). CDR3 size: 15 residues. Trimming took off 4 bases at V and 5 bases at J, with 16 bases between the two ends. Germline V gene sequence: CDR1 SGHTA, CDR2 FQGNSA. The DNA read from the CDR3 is TGTGCCAGCAGCTCCTTAGCAGGGGTGGGAGATACG. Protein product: CASSSLAGVGDT. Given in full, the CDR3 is CASSSLAGVGDTQYF. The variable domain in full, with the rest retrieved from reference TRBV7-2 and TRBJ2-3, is GAGVSQSPSNKVTEKGKDVELRCDPISGHTALYWYRQSLGQGLEFLIYFQGNSAPDKSGLPSDRFSAERTGGSVSTLTIQRTQQEDSAVYLCASSSLAGVGDTQYFGPGTRLTVL.

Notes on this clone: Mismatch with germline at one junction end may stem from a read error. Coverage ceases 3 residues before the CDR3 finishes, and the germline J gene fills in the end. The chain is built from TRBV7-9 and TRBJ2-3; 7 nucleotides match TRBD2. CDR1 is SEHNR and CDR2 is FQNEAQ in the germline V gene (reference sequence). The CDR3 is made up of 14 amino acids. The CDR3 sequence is CSSRSTSARETQYF. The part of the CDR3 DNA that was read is TGTTCCAGCAGATCTACTAGCGCCCGAGAGACG.

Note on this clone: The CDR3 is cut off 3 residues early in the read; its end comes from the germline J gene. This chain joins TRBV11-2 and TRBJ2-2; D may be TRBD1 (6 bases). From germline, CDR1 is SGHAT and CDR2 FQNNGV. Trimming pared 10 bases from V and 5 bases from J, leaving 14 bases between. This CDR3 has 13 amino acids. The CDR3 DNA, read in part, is TGTGCCACCGCAGGGGCGGATACCGGGGAG. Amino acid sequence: CATAGADTGE. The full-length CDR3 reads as CATAGADTGELFF.

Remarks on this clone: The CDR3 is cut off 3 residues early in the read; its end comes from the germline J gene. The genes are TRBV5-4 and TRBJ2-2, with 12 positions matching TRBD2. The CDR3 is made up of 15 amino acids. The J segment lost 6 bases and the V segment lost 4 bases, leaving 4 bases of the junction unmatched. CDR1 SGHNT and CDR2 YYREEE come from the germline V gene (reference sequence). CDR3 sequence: CASSLAGGRAGELFF. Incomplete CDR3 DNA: TGTGCCAGCAGCCTAGCGGGGGGGCGTGCCGGGGAG.

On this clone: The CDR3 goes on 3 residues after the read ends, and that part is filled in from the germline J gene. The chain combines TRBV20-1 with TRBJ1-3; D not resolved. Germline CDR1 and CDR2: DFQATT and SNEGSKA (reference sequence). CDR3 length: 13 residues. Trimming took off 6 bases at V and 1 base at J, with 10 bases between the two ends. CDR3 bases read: TGCAGTGCCCCCCGGCGGTCTGGAAACACC. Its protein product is CSAPRRSGNT. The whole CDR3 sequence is CSAPRRSGNTIYF.

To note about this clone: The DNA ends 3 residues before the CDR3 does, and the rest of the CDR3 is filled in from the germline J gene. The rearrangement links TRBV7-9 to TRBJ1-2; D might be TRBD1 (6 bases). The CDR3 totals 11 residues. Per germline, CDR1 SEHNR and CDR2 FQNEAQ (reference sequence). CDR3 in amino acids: CASREGGDYTF. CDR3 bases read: TGTGCCAGCAGAGAAGGGGGTGAC.